One T cell receptor beta chain is described in this entry. The antigen remains unidentified. This entry comes from a study of glioma-infiltrating T cells after dendritic cell vaccination. Study results and limitations: No direct clonality-survival link was found; a diverse polyclonal response may matter.

This CDR3 comprises 17 residues. Germline V gene lookup returns CDR1 KGHSH and CDR2 LQKENI. Trimming stripped 4 bases from V and 0 bases from J, with 18 bases between. The PCR used 60 V beta and 13 J beta primers. Assay: immunoSEQ multiplex PCR; the TCRdb copy retains only in-frame clones and omits some. The table lists approximately 85,000 clones, 75% to 90% of them singletons. The time point denotes: after dendritic cell vaccination, including at tumor progression/relapse. Only patients with spare fresh-frozen tumor and over two years of follow-up were included. None of the glioblastoma patients had an isocitrate dehydrogenase mutation.

The genes are TRBV18 and TRBJ1-2; D ambiguous. The source material was blood, sampled after dendritic cell vaccination. The sequence was collected from a human donor with glioblastoma. Here the CDR3 DNA reads TGTGCCAGCTCACTGAGAGGCGGGTCGATAGCTAACTATGGCTACACCTTC. It yields the protein CASSLRGGSIANYGYTF.